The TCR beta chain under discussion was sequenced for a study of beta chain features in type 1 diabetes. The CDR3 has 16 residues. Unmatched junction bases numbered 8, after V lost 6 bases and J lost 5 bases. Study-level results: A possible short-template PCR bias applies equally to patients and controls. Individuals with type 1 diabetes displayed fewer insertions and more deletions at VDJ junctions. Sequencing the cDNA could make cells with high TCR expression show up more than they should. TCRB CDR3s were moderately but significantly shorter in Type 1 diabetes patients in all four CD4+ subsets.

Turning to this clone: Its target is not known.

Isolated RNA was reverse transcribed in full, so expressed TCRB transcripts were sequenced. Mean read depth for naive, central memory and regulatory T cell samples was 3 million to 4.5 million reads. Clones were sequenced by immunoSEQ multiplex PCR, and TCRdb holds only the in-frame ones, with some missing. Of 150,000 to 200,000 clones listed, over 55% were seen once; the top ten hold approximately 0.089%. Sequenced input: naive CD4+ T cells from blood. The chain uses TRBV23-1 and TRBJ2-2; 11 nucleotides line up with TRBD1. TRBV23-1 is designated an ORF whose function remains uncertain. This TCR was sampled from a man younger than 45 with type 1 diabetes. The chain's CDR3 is CASSLPGQGATGELFF. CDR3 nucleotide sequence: TGCGCCAGCAGCCTACCCGGACAGGGGGCTACCGGGGAGCTGTTTTTT.